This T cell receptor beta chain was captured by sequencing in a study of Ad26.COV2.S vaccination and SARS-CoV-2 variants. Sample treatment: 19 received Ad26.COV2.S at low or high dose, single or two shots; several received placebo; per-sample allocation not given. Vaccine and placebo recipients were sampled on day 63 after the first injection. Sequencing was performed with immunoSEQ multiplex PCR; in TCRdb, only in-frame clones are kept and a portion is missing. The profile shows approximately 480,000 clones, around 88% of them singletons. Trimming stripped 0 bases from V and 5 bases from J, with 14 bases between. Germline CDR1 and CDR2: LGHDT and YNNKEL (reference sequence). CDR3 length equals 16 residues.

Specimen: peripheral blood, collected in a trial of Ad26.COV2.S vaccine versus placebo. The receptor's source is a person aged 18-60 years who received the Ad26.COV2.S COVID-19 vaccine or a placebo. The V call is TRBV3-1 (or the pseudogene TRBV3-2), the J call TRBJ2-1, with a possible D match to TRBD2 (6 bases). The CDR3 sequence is CASSQDPGRPHNEQFF. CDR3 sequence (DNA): TGTGCCAGCAGCCAAGATCCGGGGAGGCCCCACAATGAGCAGTTCTTC.